This paragraph covers one T cell receptor (beta chain) sequence. Germline V gene data show CDR1 as SGHTA and CDR2 as FQGNSA. The CDR3 loop spans 15 amino acids. The V and J ends lost 4 bases and 1 base respectively, with 13 bases between them. The sample belongs to a study of control samples from healthy donors and cancer patients. TCRdb's copy holds only in-frame clones and misses some; the assay was immunoSEQ multiplex PCR. Of approximately 60,000 clones in the sample, 75% to 95% were seen once. The source is a woman in her forties or fifties with colorectal cancer. The chain combines TRBV7-2 with TRBJ1-1; D unresolved. The sequenced sample consisted of PBMCs. CDR3 loop: CASSSSPAGNTEAFF. CDR3 sequence (DNA): TGTGCCAGCAGCTCCTCGCCGGCAGGGAACACTGAAGCTTTCTTT.